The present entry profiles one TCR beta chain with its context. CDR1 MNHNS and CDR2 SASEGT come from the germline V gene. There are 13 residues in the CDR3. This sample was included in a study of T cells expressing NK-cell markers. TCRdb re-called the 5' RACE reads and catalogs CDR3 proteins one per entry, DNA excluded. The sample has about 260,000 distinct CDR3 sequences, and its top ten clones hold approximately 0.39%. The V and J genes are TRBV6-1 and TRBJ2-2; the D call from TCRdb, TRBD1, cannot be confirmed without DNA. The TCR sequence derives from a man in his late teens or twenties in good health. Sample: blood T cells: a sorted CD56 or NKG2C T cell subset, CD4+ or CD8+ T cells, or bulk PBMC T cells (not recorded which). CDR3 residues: CASGTVSTGELFF.